The rows below give T cell receptor beta chains drawn from one sample of a study of T-cell reconstitution after alpha-beta-depleted transplantation in children. Each CDR3 protein gets one entry after TCRdb re-called the PCR reads with MiXCR. The profile shows some 600,000 distinct CDR3 sequences, 10% to 15% of them singletons. This specimen was PBMCs, mostly from graft donor cells, taken 360 days after TCRalphabeta/CD19-depleted stem cell transplant. These receptors all stem from a male patient younger than 18 who had a stem cell transplant for acute myeloid leukemia, so the T cells may come from the graft donor. Each CDR3 is given with its conserved first and last residue. A D gene is named only where the DNA matches it firmly. Clone size is shown for a subset of rows, as once, few, many or a class of expanded clone.

clone_size: -; v_call: TRBV5-1; d_call: -; j_call: TRBJ2-5; cdr3_aa: CASSLEPWGETQYF; cdr3_nt: TGCGCCAGCAGCTTGGAACCTTGGGGGGAGACCCAGTACTTC
clone_size: many; v_call: TRBV28; d_call: -; j_call: TRBJ1-1; cdr3_aa: CASSPPTLTAFF; cdr3_nt: TGTGCCAGCAGCCCCCCCACGTTAACGGCTTTCTTT
clone_size: few; v_call: TRBV5-1; d_call: -; j_call: TRBJ2-1; cdr3_aa: CASSSSYRPEQFF; cdr3_nt: TGCGCCAGCAGCTCCTCTTATCGGCCTGAGCAGTTCTTC
clone_size: -; v_call: TRBV4-3; d_call: TRBD2; j_call: TRBJ2-7; cdr3_aa: CASSQGLAHSYEQYF; cdr3_nt: TGCGCCAGCAGCCAAGGACTAGCCCACAGCTACGAGCAGTACTTC
clone_size: few; v_call: TRBV10-3; d_call: TRBD2; j_call: TRBJ2-7; cdr3_aa: CAITSSILAGNFYEQYF; cdr3_nt: TGTGCCATCACCTCCAGTATACTAGCGGGAAATTTCTACGAGCAGTACTTC
clone_size: few; v_call: TRBV28; d_call: TRBD2; j_call: TRBJ2-1; cdr3_aa: CASIISGSRHEQFF; cdr3_nt: TGTGCCAGCATCATTAGCGGGAGTCGTCATGAGCAGTTCTTC
clone_size: -; v_call: TRBV20-1; d_call: -; j_call: TRBJ1-1; cdr3_aa: CSARTENTEAFF; cdr3_nt: TGCAGTGCTAGGACGGAAAACACTGAAGCTTTCTTT
clone_size: -; v_call: TRBV3-1; d_call: -; j_call: TRBJ1-3; cdr3_aa: CASSQGRYGNTIYF; cdr3_nt: TGTGCCAGCAGCCAAGGGCGCTATGGAAACACCATATATTTT
clone_size: -; v_call: TRBV20-1; d_call: -; j_call: TRBJ2-7; cdr3_aa: CSARGGGQGGHPEQYF; cdr3_nt: TGCAGTGCTAGAGGGGGAGGACAAGGTGGCCACCCGGAGCAGTACTTC
clone_size: -; v_call: TRBV20-1; d_call: -; j_call: TRBJ2-1; cdr3_aa: CSADVLGGEQFF; cdr3_nt: TGCAGTGCTGACGTCCTTGGGGGTGAGCAGTTCTTC
clone_size: few; v_call: TRBV24-1; d_call: -; j_call: TRBJ2-3; cdr3_aa: CATSDRRVATDTQYF; cdr3_nt: TGTGCCACCAGTGACCGTCGAGTAGCCACAGATACGCAGTATTTT
clone_size: few; v_call: TRBV18; d_call: TRBD2; j_call: TRBJ2-1; cdr3_aa: CASSPASGTPRDNEQFF; cdr3_nt: TGTGCCAGCTCACCGGCTAGCGGGACGCCCAGGGACAATGAGCAGTTCTTC
clone_size: -; v_call: TRBV28; d_call: -; j_call: TRBJ2-7; cdr3_aa: CASSFTVSYEQYF; cdr3_nt: TGTGCCAGCAGTTTCACAGTATCCTACGAGCAGTACTTC
clone_size: many; v_call: TRBV29-1; d_call: TRBD2; j_call: TRBJ2-2; cdr3_aa: CSARGGRDTGELFF; cdr3_nt: TGCAGCGCCCGCGGAGGGAGGGACACCGGGGAGCTGTTTTTT
clone_size: few; v_call: TRBV10-3; d_call: -; j_call: TRBJ2-3; cdr3_aa: CAITGTGLSSGSVDTQYF; cdr3_nt: TGTGCCATCACCGGGACAGGGTTATCTAGCGGGAGTGTCGATACGCAGTATTTT
clone_size: few; v_call: TRBV7-8; d_call: -; j_call: TRBJ1-1; cdr3_aa: CASSFSRGAANTEAFF; cdr3_nt: TGTGCCAGCAGCTTTTCTAGGGGAGCCGCGAACACTGAAGCTTTCTTT
clone_size: few; v_call: TRBV4-2; d_call: -; j_call: TRBJ1-1; cdr3_aa: CASSQVTGGTEAFF; cdr3_nt: TGTGCCAGCAGCCAGGTGACAGGCGGCACTGAAGCTTTCTTT